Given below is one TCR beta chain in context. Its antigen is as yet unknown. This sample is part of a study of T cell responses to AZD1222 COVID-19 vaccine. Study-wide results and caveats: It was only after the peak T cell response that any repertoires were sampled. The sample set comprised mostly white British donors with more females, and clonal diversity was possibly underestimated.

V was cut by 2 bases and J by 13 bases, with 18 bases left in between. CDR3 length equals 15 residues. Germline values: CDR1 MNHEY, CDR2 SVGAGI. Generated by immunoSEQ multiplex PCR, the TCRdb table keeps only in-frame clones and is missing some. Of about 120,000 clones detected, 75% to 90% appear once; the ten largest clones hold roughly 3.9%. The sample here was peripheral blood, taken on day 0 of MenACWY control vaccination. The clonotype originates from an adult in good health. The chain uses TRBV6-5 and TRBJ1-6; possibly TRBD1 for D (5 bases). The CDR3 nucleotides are TGTGCCAGCAGTTACGGAGGGGCCCGCCAAATGCCCCTCCACTTT. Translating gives CASSYGGARQMPLHF.